This T cell receptor beta chain was identified in a study of shared clonotypes between healthy human individuals. Study details: Researchers drew samples from two women and a few men aged 18 to 49. For every donor, three CD4 naive, three CD4 memory, two CD8 naive and one CD8 memory plates were used.

For sorted subsets, about 190 ng DNA per replicate equaled tens of thousands of T cell genomes. Data came from immunoSEQ multiplex PCR; TCRdb stores just in-frame clones and leaves some out. Of 190,000 or so clones in the sample, about 68% are singletons; the top ten hold about 10%. The authors divided CD4+ cells into CD45RA+ naive and CD45RA-negative memory subsets. The source material was memory CD4+ T cells sorted from blood. Subset of the sample: CD45RA-negative fraction. The receptor comes from a young man in good health.

CDR3 in amino acids: CSVRQGYTGELFF. Here the CDR3 DNA reads TGCAGCGTTAGACAGGGATACACCGGGGAGCTGTTTTTT. The chain carries TRBV29-1 and TRBJ2-2; 7 positions agree with TRBD1. CDR1 and CDR2 from the germline V gene are SQVTM and ANQGSEA. The CDR3 is made up of 13 amino acids. After removal of 5 bases from V and 3 bases from J, the junction contained 3 bases not matched to a gene.